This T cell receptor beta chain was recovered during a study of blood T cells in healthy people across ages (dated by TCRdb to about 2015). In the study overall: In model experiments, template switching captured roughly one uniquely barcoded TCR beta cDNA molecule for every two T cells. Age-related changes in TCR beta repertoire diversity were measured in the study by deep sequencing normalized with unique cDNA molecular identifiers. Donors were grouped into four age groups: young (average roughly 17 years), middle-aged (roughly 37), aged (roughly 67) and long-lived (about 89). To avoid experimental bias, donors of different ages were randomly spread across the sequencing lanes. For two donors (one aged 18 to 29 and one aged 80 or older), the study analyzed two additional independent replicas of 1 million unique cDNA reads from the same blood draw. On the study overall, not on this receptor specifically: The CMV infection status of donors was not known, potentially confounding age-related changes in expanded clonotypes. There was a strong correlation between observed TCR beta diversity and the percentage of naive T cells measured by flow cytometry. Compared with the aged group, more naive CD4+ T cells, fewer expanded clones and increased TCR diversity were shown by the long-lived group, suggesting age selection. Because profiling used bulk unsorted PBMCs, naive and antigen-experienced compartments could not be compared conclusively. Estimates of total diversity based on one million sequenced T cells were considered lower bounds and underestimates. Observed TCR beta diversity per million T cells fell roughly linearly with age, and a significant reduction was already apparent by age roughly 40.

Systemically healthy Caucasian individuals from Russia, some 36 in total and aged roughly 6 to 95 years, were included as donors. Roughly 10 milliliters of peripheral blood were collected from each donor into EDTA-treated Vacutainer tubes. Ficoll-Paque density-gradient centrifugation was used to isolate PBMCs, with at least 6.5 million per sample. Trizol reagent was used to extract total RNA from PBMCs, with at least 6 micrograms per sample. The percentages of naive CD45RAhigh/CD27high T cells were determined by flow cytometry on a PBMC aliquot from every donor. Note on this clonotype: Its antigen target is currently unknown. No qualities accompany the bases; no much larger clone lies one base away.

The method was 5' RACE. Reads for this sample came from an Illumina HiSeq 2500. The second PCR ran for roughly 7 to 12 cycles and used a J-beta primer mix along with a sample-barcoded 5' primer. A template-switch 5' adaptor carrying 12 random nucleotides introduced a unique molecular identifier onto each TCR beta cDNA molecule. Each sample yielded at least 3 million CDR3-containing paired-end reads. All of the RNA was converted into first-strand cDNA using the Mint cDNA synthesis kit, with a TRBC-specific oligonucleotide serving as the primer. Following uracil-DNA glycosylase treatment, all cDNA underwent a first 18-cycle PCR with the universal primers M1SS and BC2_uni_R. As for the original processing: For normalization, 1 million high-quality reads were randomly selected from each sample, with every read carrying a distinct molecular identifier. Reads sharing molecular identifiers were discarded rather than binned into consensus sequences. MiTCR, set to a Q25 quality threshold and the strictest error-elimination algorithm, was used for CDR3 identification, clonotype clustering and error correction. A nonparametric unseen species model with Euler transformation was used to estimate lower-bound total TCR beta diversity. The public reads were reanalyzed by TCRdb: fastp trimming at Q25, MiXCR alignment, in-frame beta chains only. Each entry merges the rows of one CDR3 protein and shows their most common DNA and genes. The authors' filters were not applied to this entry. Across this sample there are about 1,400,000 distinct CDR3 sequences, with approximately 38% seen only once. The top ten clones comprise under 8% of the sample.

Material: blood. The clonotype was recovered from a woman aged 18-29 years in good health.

The CDR3 loop reads CASSPGLAGVRYTQYF. The DNA sequence is as follows: TGTGCCAGCAGCCCGGGACTAGCGGGGGTCAGGTATACGCAGTATTTT. The chain joins TRBV2 to TRBJ2-3; 14 of the junction bases match TRBD2. Unmatched junction bases come to 9, with V trimmed by 6 bases and J by 7 bases. The germline V gene supplies CDR1 SNHLY and CDR2 FYNNEI. Including cysteine and phenylalanine, the CDR3 has 16 amino acids. CDR3 DNA only is kept here, 48 bases in frame from base 1.